This entry describes one TCR beta chain. Its antigen is undetermined. Germline loops: CDR1 MNHNY, CDR2 SVGAGI (reference sequence). The CDR3 runs to 10 residues. With 9 bases removed from V and 10 bases from J, the gap between germline ends came to 10 bases. This specimen comes from a study of T cell repertoires in cytomegalovirus infection. Looking at the study overall: HLA-C-restricted CMV epitopes, recently identified, and well-studied HLA-B-restricted ones were used by the study. A matching HLA type, together with CMV infection, was signaled by public TCR beta signatures.

Overall study findings and caveats: The ex vivo response was dominated by HLA-C-restricted CMV-specific TCR beta clonotypes. Cumulated frequencies of public TCR beta families served to identify carriers of CMV plus the relevant HLA.

TCRdb re-derived calls from the reads in MiXCR, one entry per CDR3 protein. Among roughly 800,000 distinct CDR3 sequences, 25% to 35% were seen once, and the ten largest hold roughly 13%. The sequencing here drew on cultured CD8+ T cells from PBMCs, taken from culture after CMV antigen stimulation. The receptor was isolated from a human donor in good health (CMV status not recorded). Some clones in this sample may be carry-over from other donors' samples. The rearrangement links TRBV6-6 to TRBJ2-1; no clear D. The DNA of the CDR3 is TGTGCCAGAAGTCTTAGAGAGCAGTTCTTC. Protein: CARSLREQFF.